Sequencing of this T cell receptor (beta chain) was carried out in a study of tumor-infiltrating lymphocytes in oesophageal squamous cell carcinoma. TCRdb reanalysed the PCR reads using MiXCR and keeps one entry per CDR3 protein. The data contain roughly 6,800 distinct CDR3 sequences, roughly 14% of them singletons. Trimming took 2 bases from V and 0 from J; bases not matched to a gene: 3. The CDR3 runs 15 residues. This clonotype ranks as medium-sized. The chain uses TRBV12-3 or TRBV12-4 and TRBJ2-7, with TRBD1 identical over 8 bases. The receptor was isolated from a male donor with esophageal squamous cell carcinoma. Sequencing was carried out using esophageal tumor tissue. The DNA of the CDR3 is TGTGCCAGCAGTTTAAACAGGGGGTACTCCTACGAGCAGTACTTC. Translated, it gives CASSLNRGYSYEQYF.